Presented here are 20 T cell receptor beta chains from one specimen sequenced in a study of T cells in Graves' hyperthyroidism and ophthalmopathy. TCR beta CDR3 regions were amplified from RNA. HTBI primers were employed in a first-round RT-PCR of the TCR CDR3. From the multiplex PCR reads, TCRdb called clonotypes with MiXCR, one entry per CDR3 protein. Among around 350,000 distinct CDR3 sequences listed, about 15% were seen once. The sequencing sample was made of blood. The receptors were sampled from a woman in her 30s with Graves' ophthalmopathy.

The table lists this clonotype with a few counts. The rearrangement links TRBV7-9 to TRBJ2-3; a weak D match, TRBD2 (6 bases). V gave up 0 bases and J gave up 6 bases, with 34 bases separating them. Germline values: CDR1 SEHNR, CDR2 FQNEAQ (reference sequence). The CDR3 has 22 residues. DNA for the CDR3: TGTGCCAGCAGCTTAGCAATTTTTGGCGGGACGGGCTGGGACCCCTCTTACGATACGCAGTATTTT. Its translation: CASSLAIFGGTGWDPSYDTQYF.

This clonotype has more than one count but fewer than ten. The final CDR3 position lacks the conserved phenylalanine or tryptophan, pointing to a likely read error. The chain carries TRBV20-1 and TRBJ1-1; possible D gene TRBD1, 6 bases. This CDR3 has 15 residues. Germline V gene sequence: CDR1 DFQATT, CDR2 SNEGSKA (reference sequence). V lost 8 bases and J 3 bases, leaving 22 bases between the germline ends. CDR3 nucleotide sequence: TGCAGTCCACGGAGGGCCCACCCAGGGGACACTGAAGCTTTCCTT. Translation: CSPRRAHPGDTEAFL.

Points on this clonotype: A much bigger clone sits one base away, suggesting this may be a read error. The chain has TRBV24-1 and TRBJ2-1; D possibly corresponds to TRBD1 (5 bases). The CDR3 runs 14 residues. Germline loops: CDR1 KGHDR, CDR2 SFDVKD. The ends were cut back, 8 bases at V and 5 bases at J, with 15 bases in the middle. The CDR3 DNA sequence: TGTGCCACCAAGGCTGGGGCTACAAACAATGAGCAGTTCTTC. This sequence encodes CATKAGATNNEQFF.

This clonotype was recorded many times. V gene TRBV7-2 combines with J gene TRBJ2-5; 11 bases line up with TRBD2. The CDR3 spans 15 residues. Germline loops: CDR1 SGHTA, CDR2 FQGNSA. After removal of 1 base from V and 5 bases from J, the junction contained 3 bases not matched to a gene. CDR3 sequence: CASSLDSGGAETQYF. DNA for the CDR3: TGTGCCAGCAGCTTAGATAGCGGGGGGGCTGAGACCCAGTACTTC. Full variable domain (missing parts from reference TRBV7-2 and TRBJ2-5): GAGVSQSPSNKVTEKGKDVELRCDPISGHTALYWYRQSLGQGLEFLIYFQGNSAPDKSGLPSDRFSAERTGGSVSTLTIQRTQQEDSAVYLCASSLDSGGAETQYFGPGTRLLVL.

The rearrangement links TRBV9 to TRBJ1-2; D is uncertain. Germline V gives CDR1 SGDLS, CDR2 YYNGEE. The V gene lost 8 bases and the J gene lost 4 bases, with 12 bases spanning the gap. This CDR3 spans 12 amino acids. The CDR3 DNA reads TGTGCCAGTAAGGGCAGAGCCTATGGCTACACCTTC. Translation gives CASKGRAYGYTF. Complete variable domain (other parts from reference TRBV9 and TRBJ1-2): DSGVTQTPKHLITATGQRVTLRCSPRSGDLSVYWYQQSLDQGLQFLIQYYNGEERAKGNILERFSAQQFPDLHSELNLSSLELGDSALYFCASKGRAYGYTFGSGTRLTVV.

This clonotype was found many times. The V call is TRBV9, the J call TRBJ2-5; the D gene is possibly TRBD2 (6 bases). The CDR3 sequence is 15 residues long. Germline CDR1 SGDLS, CDR2 YYNGEE. The V and J ends lost 0 bases and 2 bases respectively, with 11 bases between them. The CDR3 region is CASSVGGGIQETQYF. In nucleotides, the CDR3 is TGTGCCAGCAGCGTAGGCGGCGGGATTCAAGAGACCCAGTACTTC.

The rearrangement joins TRBV11-2 to TRBJ2-5, with 10 bases matching TRBD2. The CDR3 consists of 15 residues. Germline V CDR1 and CDR2: SGHAT, FQNNGV. Trimming took 5 bases from V and 5 from J; bases not matched to a gene: 8. CDR3 sequence (DNA): TGTGCCAGCAGCGCTTGGACTAGCGGAGAGGAGACCCAGTACTTC. Encoded protein: CASSAWTSGEETQYF.

This clonotype has a count of ten or more. J is TRBJ2-7 and V is TRBV24-1; D might be TRBD2 (6 bases). The length of the CDR3 is 13 residues. The V gene lost 9 bases and the J gene lost 3 bases, with 14 bases spanning the gap. Germline-derived CDR1 and CDR2 are KGHDR and SFDVKD. Written as DNA, the CDR3 is TGTGCCACCGGTGGAGGGGCCATCTACGAGCAGTACTTC. Its translation: CATGGGAIYEQYF.

Ten or more counts support this clonotype. The chain recombines TRBV11-2 with TRBJ1-1, with D maybe TRBD1 (5 bases). V dropped 6 bases and J dropped 1 base, with 15 bases sitting between them. Germline CDR1 SGHAT, CDR2 FQNNGV. The CDR3 is 15 residues long. The CDR3 DNA follows: TGTGCCAGCAGAAAAGTGGGGCGCCGGAACACTGAAGCTTTCTTT. Translation: CASRKVGRRNTEAFF.

This clonotype was seen more than once but under ten times. The chain links TRBV4-1 to TRBJ1-3; D is unclear. CDR1 and CDR2 from the germline V gene are MGHRA and YSYEKL. The V and J ends lost 0 bases and 8 bases respectively, with 8 bases between them. The CDR3 length is 13 residues. The CDR3 DNA is TGCGCCAGCAGCCAAGACCCAGTGGACACCATATATTTT. Its protein is CASSQDPVDTIYF.

This clonotype was counted ten times or more. The chain carries TRBV28 and TRBJ1-5; D is unclear. CDR3 length: 16 amino acids. With 3 bases removed from V and 3 bases from J, the gap between germline ends came to 15 bases. CDR1 and CDR2 from the germline V gene are MDHEN and SYDVKM. The CDR3 nucleotides are TGTGCCAGCAGTTTCGGCAGGAATGTTGACAATCAGCCCCAGCATTTT. It yields the protein CASSFGRNVDNQPQHF.

This clonotype showed up just a few times. The CDR3 reads CSARSSTGETPQHF. In DNA, the CDR3 is TGCAGTGCTAGAAGTAGCACAGGGGAGACGCCCCAGCATTTT. The gene calls are TRBV20-1 and TRBJ1-5, with 7 bases identical to TRBD1. This CDR3 has 14 residues. The V gene's germline CDR1 is DFQATT and CDR2 SNEGSKA (reference sequence). V shed 2 bases, J shed 9 bases, and the junction held 10 bases outside the gene matches.

This clonotype occurred many times. The chain combines TRBV7-3 with TRBJ2-3; TRBD2 aligns across 9 bases. Germline CDR1 and CDR2: SGHTA and FQGTGA. V lost 0 bases to trimming and J lost 5 bases; unmatched junction nucleotides: 9. CDR3 length: 17 residues. CDR3: CASSLTAGAGGRDTQYF. In nucleotides, the CDR3 is TGTGCCAGCAGCTTAACAGCGGGGGCGGGGGGGAGAGATACGCAGTATTTT.

This clonotype was recorded at least ten times. V is TRBV7-2 and J is TRBJ1-4; D call uncertain. The CDR3 has 15 amino acids. Deletions cut 2 bases from V and 6 bases from J, with 13 bases between. Germline-derived CDR1 and CDR2 are SGHTA and FQGNSA. The CDR3 region is CASSLRLGFDEKLFF. The CDR3 region has the DNA TGTGCCAGCAGCTTAAGGTTGGGTTTTGATGAAAAACTGTTTTTT.

This clonotype was counted ten times or more. V gene TRBV28 combines with J gene TRBJ2-5; D uncertain. Between the trimmed V and J ends, which lost 9 bases and 4 bases, there was a span of 15 bases. Germline CDR1 is MDHEN and CDR2 is SYDVKM. The CDR3 totals 13 residues. In DNA, the CDR3 is TGTGCCAGTTCAGGAGTTAACGCAGAGACCCAGTACTTC. Its translation: CASSGVNAETQYF.

Ten or more counts support this clonotype. V is TRBV11-2 and J is TRBJ2-2; no reliable D call. The CDR3 length is 14 residues. V was shortened by 0 bases and J by 6 bases, with 8 bases between the two germline ends. CDR1 and CDR2 (germline): SGHAT, FQNNGV. The CDR3 nucleotides are TGTGCCAGCAGCTTAGAAAGGGCGGCCGGGGAGCTGTTTTTT. This translates into CASSLERAAGELFF.

The sample holds many counts of this clonotype. V is TRBV14 and J is TRBJ1-1, with D unresolved. The germline V and J ends were trimmed by 2 bases and 8 bases, with 12 bases remaining between them. Germline V gene lookup returns CDR1 SGHDN and CDR2 FVKESK. The length of the CDR3 is 13 residues. The CDR3 DNA reads as TGTGCCAGCAGCCAAAGGCCGGGCCTAGAAGCTTTCTTT. It codes for CASSQRPGLEAFF.

This clonotype was seen at least ten times. The rearrangement links TRBV13 to TRBJ1-1; D remains ambiguous. CDR1 and CDR2 (germline): PRHDT, FYEKMQ (reference sequence). CDR3 length: 13 amino acids. The ends were cut back, 1 base at V and 3 bases at J, with 6 bases in the middle. The DNA of the CDR3 is TGTGCCAGCAGCTTAGACGGTTACACTGAAGCTTTCTTT. The encoded protein is CASSLDGYTEAFF.

This clonotype appeared many times. The V gene is TRBV9, the J gene TRBJ2-3; D unclear. This CDR3 is built from 12 residues. Looked up from germline, CDR1 is SGDLS and CDR2 is YYNGEE. V was cut by 4 bases and J by 4 bases, with 7 bases left in between. The chain's CDR3 is CASSPSPDTQYF. Written as DNA, the CDR3 is TGTGCCAGCAGCCCAAGCCCAGATACGCAGTATTTT.

This clonotype was recorded a few times. J is TRBJ1-1 and V is TRBV15; 8 bases align to TRBD1. The CDR3 is 14 residues long. J gave up 13 bases and V 5 bases, and 15 bases lay outside the gene matches. Germline CDR1 reads LNHNV; CDR2 reads YYDKDF (reference sequence). The chain's CDR3 is CATSSGQESLVGFF. The DNA for the CDR3 is TGTGCCACCAGCTCGGGACAGGAATCGCTGGTCGGTTTCTTT.